This entry lists 13 T cell receptor beta chains sequenced from one sample in a study of cytomegalovirus exposure and HLA in healthy donors. The primer mix had 60 Vbeta and 13 Jbeta primers. Sequencing used immunoSEQ multiplex PCR; TCRdb keeps in-frame clones, though not all of them. The sample includes 150,000 to 180,000 clones, 65% to 75% of them seen just once. The sequenced sample was PBMCs. Receptors were obtained from a man between 18 and 35 years old in good health and CMV-seronegative.

Comment on this clone: Other DNA variants within this sample encode the same CDR3. The chain combines TRBV9 with TRBJ2-2; 7 bases match TRBD2. Germline trimming cut 0 bases from V and 4 bases from J; bases unmatched to any gene: 0. The CDR3 extends over 14 amino acids. CDR1 SGDLS and CDR2 YYNGEE come from the germline V gene. Here the CDR3 reads CASSVAGGTGELFF. As DNA, the CDR3 is TGTGCCAGCAGCGTAGCGGGGGGCACCGGGGAGCTGTTTTTT.

This clone was picked up a small number of times. This sequence joins TRBV11-3 and TRBJ2-3; D might be TRBD1 (6 bases). Germline V lookup: CDR1 SGHNT, CDR2 YENEEA. The CDR3 loop spans 12 amino acids. Trimming stripped 4 bases from V and 6 bases from J, with 8 bases between. This chain's CDR3 is CASSWGPDTQYF. The DNA for the CDR3 is TGTGCCAGCAGCTGGGGGCCGGATACGCAGTATTTT.

CDR3 loop: CASSPYSGGADEQFF. CDR3 coding DNA: TGTGCCAGCAGCCCCTACAGCGGGGGGGCCGATGAGCAGTTCTTC. The V and J genes are TRBV13 and TRBJ2-1; 10 bases map to TRBD2. The CDR3 is 15 amino acids. J gave up 8 bases and V 5 bases, and 9 bases lay outside the gene matches. Germline V gene sequence: CDR1 PRHDT, CDR2 FYEKMQ (reference sequence).

The V call is TRBV4-1, the J call TRBJ2-7; 8 positions match TRBD1. This CDR3 has 15 residues. Trimming removed 4 bases from V and 9 bases from J; junction bases left unmatched: 14. Germline CDR1 MGHRA, CDR2 YSYEKL. DNA of the CDR3: TGCGCCAGCAGCCTCTACTCTGGGACAGGCCAGGGGCAGTACGTC. It is translated as CASSLYSGTGQGQYV.

The rearrangement uses TRBV5-1 and TRBJ1-6; D uncertain. Looked up from germline, CDR1 is SGHRS and CDR2 is YFSETQ. The V end lost 4 bases, the J end lost 5 bases, and 16 bases lay between the germline ends. The CDR3 contains 16 residues. CDR3 loop: CASSRNWEGNNSPLHF. CDR3 nucleotide sequence: TGCGCCAGCAGCCGGAATTGGGAGGGCAATAATTCACCCCTCCACTTT.

The chain couples TRBV11-3 to TRBJ2-1; D possibly corresponds to TRBD1 (6 bases). The CDR3 runs to 13 residues. CDR1 is SGHNT, CDR2 YENEEA, per germline. V lost 5 bases to trimming and J lost 7 bases, with 12 bases between them. For the CDR3, the DNA is TGTGCCAGCAGCCCAACCCAGGGGAATGAGCAGTTCTTC. Translation: CASSPTQGNEQFF. Full variable domain (rest looked up from reference TRBV11-3 and TRBJ2-1): EAGVVQSPRYKIIEKKQPVAFWCNPISGHNTLYWYLQNLGQGPELLIRYENEEAVDDSQLPKDRFSAERLKGVDSTLKIQPAELGDSAVYLCASSPTQGNEQFFGPGTRLTVL.

About this clone itself: It is likely a read error, because the conserved phenylalanine at the end of the CDR3 is missing. The chain links TRBV20-1 to TRBJ2-7; D is uncertain. V lost 3 bases and J lost 2, with 5 bases in between. CDR1 is DFQATT, CDR2 SNEGSKA, per germline (reference sequence). CDR3 size: 11 residues. This CDR3 reads CSARTTYEQYL. CDR3 DNA: TGCAGTGCTAGGACAACCTACGAGCAGTACCTC.

The J gene is TRBJ2-1, the V gene TRBV4-2; D perhaps matches TRBD1 (5 bases). Deletions cut 0 bases from V and 5 bases from J, with 11 bases between. Germline V gene sequence: CDR1 LGHNA, CDR2 YNFKEQ. This CDR3 region has 15 residues. Here the CDR3 reads CASSQDQDRHNEQFF. The CDR3 coding sequence is TGTGCCAGCAGCCAAGATCAAGACAGACACAATGAGCAGTTCTTC.

For this clone: Compared with germline, one end of the junction differs, possibly owing to a read error. V gene TRBV5-1 combines with J gene TRBJ1-4; perhaps TRBD1 as D (6 bases). CDR3 length: 15 amino acids. From germline, CDR1 is SGHRS and CDR2 YFSETQ. CDR3 sequence reads: CASRLAGTSPEKLFF. The CDR3 DNA reads TGCGCCAGCAGATTGGCCGGGACAAGCCCTGAAAAACTGTTTTTT.

The genes are TRBV27 and TRBJ2-5; the D gene is possibly TRBD1 (5 bases). The germline V and J ends were trimmed by 5 bases and 5 bases, with 12 bases remaining between them. CDR1 and CDR2 from the germline V gene are MNHEY and SMNVEV (reference sequence). This CDR3 is 13 amino acids long. The DNA for the CDR3 is TGTGCCAGCAGTCCACAGGCGCGGGAGACCCAGTACTTC. It codes for CASSPQARETQYF.

The rearrangement links TRBV7-2 to TRBJ2-1, with 7 bases matching TRBD1. This CDR3 is built from 17 residues. Trimming removed 5 bases from V and 6 bases from J; junction bases left unmatched: 16. Germline assignment: CDR1 SGHTA and CDR2 FQGNSA. CDR3 amino acids: CASSAVFSRQGPNEQFF. DNA for the CDR3: TGTGCCAGCAGCGCTGTCTTCTCCCGACAGGGCCCCAATGAGCAGTTCTTC.

The chain recombines TRBV6-5 with TRBJ2-3; 10 bases match TRBD2. From germline, CDR1 is MNHEY and CDR2 SVGAGI. The CDR3 spans 16 residues. V was clipped by 3 bases and J by 5 bases; unmatched bases: 8. The CDR3 here is CASSYLSSGGRDTQYF. For the CDR3, the DNA is TGTGCCAGCAGTTATCTTTCTAGCGGGGGCCGAGATACGCAGTATTTT.

V and J are TRBV7-8 and TRBJ2-7; tentatively, D is TRBD1 (6 bases). This CDR3 has 12 amino acids. V lost 5 bases and J 6 bases, leaving 11 bases between the germline ends. Germline V gene sequence: CDR1 SGHVS, CDR2 FQNEAQ. The CDR3: CASSLRGGEQYF. The CDR3 DNA follows: TGTGCCAGCAGCCTCAGGGGCGGCGAGCAGTACTTC.